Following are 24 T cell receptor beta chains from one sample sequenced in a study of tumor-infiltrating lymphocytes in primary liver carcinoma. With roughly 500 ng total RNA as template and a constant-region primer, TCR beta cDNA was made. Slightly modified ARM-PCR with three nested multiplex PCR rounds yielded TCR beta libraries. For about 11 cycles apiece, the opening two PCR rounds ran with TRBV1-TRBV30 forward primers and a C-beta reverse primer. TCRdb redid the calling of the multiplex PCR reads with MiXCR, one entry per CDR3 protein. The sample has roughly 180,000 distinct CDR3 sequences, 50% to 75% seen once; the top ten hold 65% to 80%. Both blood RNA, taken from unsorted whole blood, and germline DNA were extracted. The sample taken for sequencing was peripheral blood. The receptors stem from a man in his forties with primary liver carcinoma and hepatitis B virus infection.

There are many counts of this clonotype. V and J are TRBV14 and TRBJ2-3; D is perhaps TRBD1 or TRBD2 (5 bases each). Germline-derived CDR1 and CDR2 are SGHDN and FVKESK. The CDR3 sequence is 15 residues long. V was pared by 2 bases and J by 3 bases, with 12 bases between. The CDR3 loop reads CASSQLGTRTDTQYF. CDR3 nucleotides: TGTGCCAGCAGCCAATTGGGGACGAGGACAGATACGCAGTATTTT.

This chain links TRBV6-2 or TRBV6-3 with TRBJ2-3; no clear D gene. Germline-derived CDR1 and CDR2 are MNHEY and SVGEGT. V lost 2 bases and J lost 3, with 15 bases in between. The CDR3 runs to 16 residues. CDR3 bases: TGTGCCAGCAGTTACAGCAAACAGTGGGGAACAGATACGCAGTATTTT. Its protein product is CASSYSKQWGTDTQYF.

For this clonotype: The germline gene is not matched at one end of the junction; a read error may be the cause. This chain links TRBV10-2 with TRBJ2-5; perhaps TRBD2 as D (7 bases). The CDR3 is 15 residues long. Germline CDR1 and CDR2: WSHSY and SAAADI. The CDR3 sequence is CASGESERGGETQYF. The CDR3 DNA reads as TGCGCCAGCGGTGAGTCGGAAAGGGGGGGGGAGACCCAGTACTTC.

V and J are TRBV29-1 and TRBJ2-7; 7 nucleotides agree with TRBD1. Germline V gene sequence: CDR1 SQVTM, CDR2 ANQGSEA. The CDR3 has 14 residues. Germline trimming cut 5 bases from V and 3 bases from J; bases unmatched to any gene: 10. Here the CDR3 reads CSVPSGQSFYEQYF. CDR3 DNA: TGCAGCGTTCCGTCGGGACAGAGCTTCTACGAGCAGTACTTC.

The CDR3 spells CASSPTEGLAGVYEQFF. CDR3 in DNA: TGTGCCAGCAGTCCCACCGAGGGACTAGCGGGAGTCTATGAGCAGTTCTTC. The V and J genes are TRBV12-3 or TRBV12-4 and TRBJ2-1; 14 positions match TRBD2. The CDR3 is made up of 17 amino acids. V gave up 5 bases and J gave up 8 bases; unmatched junction bases: 11.

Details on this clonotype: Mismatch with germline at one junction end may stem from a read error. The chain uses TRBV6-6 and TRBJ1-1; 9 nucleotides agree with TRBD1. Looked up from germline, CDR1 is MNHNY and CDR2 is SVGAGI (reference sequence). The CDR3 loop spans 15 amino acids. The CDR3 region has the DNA TGTACCAGCAGTTCTCCGGGACAGGGAAGGCCTGAAGCTTTCTTT. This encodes CTSSSPGQGRPEAFF.

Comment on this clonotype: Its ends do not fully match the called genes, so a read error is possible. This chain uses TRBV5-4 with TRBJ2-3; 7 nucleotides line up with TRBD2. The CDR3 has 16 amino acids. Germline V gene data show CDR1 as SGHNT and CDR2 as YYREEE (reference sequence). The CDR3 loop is CASSVSGKPSTDTRYF. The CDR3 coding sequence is TGTGCCAGCAGCGTCAGCGGGAAGCCTAGCACAGATACGCGGTATTTT.

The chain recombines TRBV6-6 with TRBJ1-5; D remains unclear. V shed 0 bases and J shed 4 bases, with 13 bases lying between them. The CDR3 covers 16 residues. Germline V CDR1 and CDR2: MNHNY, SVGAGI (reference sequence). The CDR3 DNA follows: TGTGCCAGCAGTTACTCCTCTTTACTGAAGAATCAGCCCCAGCATTTT. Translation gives CASSYSSLLKNQPQHF.

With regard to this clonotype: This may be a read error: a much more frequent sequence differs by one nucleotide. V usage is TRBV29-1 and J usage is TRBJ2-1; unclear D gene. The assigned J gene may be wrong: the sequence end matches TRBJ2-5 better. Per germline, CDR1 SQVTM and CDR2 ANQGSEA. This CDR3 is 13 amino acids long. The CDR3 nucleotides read TGCGGCGTCTTACACACGCCTCGGGAGACCCAGTACTTC. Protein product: CGVLHTPRETQYF.

For the CDR3, the DNA is TGTGCCAGCAATCCGGACAGTTATCATAAAAATGAGCAGTTCTTC. Its protein is CASNPDSYHKNEQFF. This chain links TRBV28 with TRBJ2-1; D may be TRBD1 (6 bases). This CDR3 region has 15 residues. The germline V gene encodes CDR1 MDHEN and CDR2 SYDVKM. Trimming shortened V by 7 bases and J by 7 bases, and 20 bases separated the two germline ends.

Written as DNA, the CDR3 is TGCAGCGTTGATGGCGCCCCGACCGAGCAGTTCTTC. It encodes CSVDGAPTEQFF. The chain carries TRBV29-1 and TRBJ2-1; D ambiguous. Trimming stripped 3 bases from V and 10 bases from J, with 13 bases between. The CDR3 loop spans 12 amino acids. The germline V gene has CDR1 SQVTM and CDR2 ANQGSEA.

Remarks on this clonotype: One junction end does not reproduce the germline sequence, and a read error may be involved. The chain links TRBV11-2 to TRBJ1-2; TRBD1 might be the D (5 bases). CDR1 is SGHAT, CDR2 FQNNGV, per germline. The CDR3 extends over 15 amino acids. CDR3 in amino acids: CASSLTGPETSGYTF. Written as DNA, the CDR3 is TGTGCCAGCAGCTTAACAGGACCCGAGACCTCTGGCTACACGTTC.

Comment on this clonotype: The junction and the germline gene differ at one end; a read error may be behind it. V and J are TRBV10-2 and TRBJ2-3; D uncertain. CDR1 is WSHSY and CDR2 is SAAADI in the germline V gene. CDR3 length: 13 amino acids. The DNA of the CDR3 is TGCGCCAGCAGTGAGCCCAGCACAGATACGCCGTATTTT. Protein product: CASSEPSTDTPYF.

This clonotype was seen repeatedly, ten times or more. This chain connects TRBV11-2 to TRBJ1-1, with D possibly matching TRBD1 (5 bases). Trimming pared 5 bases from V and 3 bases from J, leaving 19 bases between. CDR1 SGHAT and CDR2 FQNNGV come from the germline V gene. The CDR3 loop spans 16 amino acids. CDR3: CASSPIEGRLYTEAFF. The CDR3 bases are TGTGCCAGCAGCCCTATAGAGGGGAGGTTGTACACTGAAGCTTTCTTT.

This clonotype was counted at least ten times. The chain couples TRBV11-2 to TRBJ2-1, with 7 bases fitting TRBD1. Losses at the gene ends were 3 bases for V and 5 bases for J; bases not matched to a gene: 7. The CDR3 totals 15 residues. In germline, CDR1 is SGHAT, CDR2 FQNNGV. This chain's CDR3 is CASSLTGLRDNEQFF. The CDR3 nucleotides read TGTGCCAGCAGCTTGACAGGGTTGCGGGACAATGAGCAGTTCTTC.

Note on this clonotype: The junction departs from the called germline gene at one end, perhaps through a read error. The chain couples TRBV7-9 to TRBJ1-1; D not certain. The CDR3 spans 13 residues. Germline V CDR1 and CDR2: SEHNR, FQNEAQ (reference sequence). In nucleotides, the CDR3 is TGTGTCAGCAGCTTGGGCAGAGGGACTGAAGCTTTCTTT. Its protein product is CVSSLGRGTEAFF.

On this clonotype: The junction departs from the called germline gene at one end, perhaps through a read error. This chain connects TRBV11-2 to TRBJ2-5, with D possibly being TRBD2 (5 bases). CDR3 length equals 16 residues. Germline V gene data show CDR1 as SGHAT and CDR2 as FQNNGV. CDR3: CASSPSTGNLVETQYF. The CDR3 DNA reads TGCGCCAGCAGCCCTTCAACGGGGAACCTCGTGGAGACCCAGTACTTC.

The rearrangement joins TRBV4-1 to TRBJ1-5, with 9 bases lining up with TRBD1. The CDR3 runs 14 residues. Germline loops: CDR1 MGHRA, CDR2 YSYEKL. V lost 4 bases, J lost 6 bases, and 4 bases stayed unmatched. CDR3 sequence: CASSLDRGGQPQHF. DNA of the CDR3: TGCGCCAGCAGCCTGGACAGGGGAGGTCAGCCCCAGCATTTT.

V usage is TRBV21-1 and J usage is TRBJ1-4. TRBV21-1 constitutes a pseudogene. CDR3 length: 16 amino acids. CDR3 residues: CASSKVDGTTNEKLFF. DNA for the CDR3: TGTGCCAGCAGCAAAGTGGACGGTACAACTAATGAAAAACTGTTTTTT.

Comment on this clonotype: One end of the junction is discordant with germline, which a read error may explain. CDR3 loop: CASSPLAGGGLSYDEQFF. The CDR3 coding sequence is TGTGCCAGCAGTCCTCTAGCGGGAGGGGGACTTTCCTACGATGAGCAGTTCTTC. This sequence joins TRBV6-2 or TRBV6-3 and TRBJ2-1; 12 nucleotides line up with TRBD2. CDR3 length equals 18 residues. CDR1 MNHEY and CDR2 SVGEGT come from the germline V gene.

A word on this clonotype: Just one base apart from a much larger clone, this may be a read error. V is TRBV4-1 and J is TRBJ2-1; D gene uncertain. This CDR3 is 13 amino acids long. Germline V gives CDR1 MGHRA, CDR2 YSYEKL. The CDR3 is CASRQAINNGQFF. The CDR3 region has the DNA TGCGCCAGCAGGCAAGCGATTAACAATGGGCAGTTCTTC.

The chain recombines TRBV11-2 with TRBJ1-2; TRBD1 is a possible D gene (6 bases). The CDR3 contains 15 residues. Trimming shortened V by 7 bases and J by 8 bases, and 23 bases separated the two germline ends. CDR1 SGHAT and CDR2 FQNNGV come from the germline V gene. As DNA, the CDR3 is TGTGCCAGCACCCGCTCCGGGACATCCAAGCCAGGCTACACCTTC. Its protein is CASTRSGTSKPGYTF.

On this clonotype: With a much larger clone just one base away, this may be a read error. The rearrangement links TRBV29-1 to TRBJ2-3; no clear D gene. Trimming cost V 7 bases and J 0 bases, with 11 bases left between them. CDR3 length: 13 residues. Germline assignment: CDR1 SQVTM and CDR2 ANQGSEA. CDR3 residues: CSAESMSTDTQYF. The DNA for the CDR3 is TGCAGCGCAGAGTCCATGAGCACAGATACGCAGTATTTT.

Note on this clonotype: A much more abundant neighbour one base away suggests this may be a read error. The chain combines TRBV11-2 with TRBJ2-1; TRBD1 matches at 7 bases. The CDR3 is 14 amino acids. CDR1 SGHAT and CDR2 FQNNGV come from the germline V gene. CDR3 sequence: CGSRSGGLYNEQFF. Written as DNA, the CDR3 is TGTGGCAGCAGGTCAGGGGGATTGTACAATGAGCAGTTCTTC.